This entry is about one TCR beta chain. Antigen unknown. Constant-region reverse primers amplified full-length variable regions, followed by semi-nested Nested Universal Primer A PCR. TCRdb used MiXCR to reprocess the 5' RACE reads, holding one entry per CDR3 protein. The sample comprises 62,000 or so distinct CDR3 sequences, approximately 26% of which are singletons, and 2.2% rests with the top ten. Trimming stripped 0 bases from V and 5 bases from J, with 22 bases between. CDR3 length equals 18 residues. The germline gives CDR1 LGHDT, CDR2 YNNKEL (reference sequence). General study results and limits: Tumor Tregs overlapped most with tumor, then blood, naive CD4+ cells. The larger cohort examined one V-J beta rearrangement, not whole repertoires.

Tregs were sorted as CD4+CD25+CD127-/low cells. The chain uses TRBV3-1 and TRBJ1-1; D gene ambiguous. This receptor was identified in a female donor with breast cancer. The sequenced material came from tumor-infiltrating Tregs sorted from the breast tumor. The CDR3: CASSQEIGRGLDFTEAFF. In nucleotides, the CDR3 is TGTGCCAGCAGCCAAGAGATCGGGCGTGGATTGGACTTTACTGAAGCTTTCTTT.